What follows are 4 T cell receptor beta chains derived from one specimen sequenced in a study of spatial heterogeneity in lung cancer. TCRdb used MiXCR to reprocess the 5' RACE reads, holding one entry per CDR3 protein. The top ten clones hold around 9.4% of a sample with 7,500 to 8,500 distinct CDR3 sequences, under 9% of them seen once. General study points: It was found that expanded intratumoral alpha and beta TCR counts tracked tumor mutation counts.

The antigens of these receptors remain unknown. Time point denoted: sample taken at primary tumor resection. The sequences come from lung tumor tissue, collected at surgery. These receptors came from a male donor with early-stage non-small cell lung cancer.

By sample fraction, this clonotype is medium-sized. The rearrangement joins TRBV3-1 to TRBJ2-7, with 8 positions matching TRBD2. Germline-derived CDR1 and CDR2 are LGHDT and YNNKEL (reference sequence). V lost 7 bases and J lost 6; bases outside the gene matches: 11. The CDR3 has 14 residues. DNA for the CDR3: TGTGCCAGCACCGCCGGGGGGGCCGGAGGCGAGCAGTACTTC. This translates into CASTAGGAGGEQYF.

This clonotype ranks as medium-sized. The CDR3 loop is CASSPPGTGAQFF. CDR3 DNA sequence: TGTGCCAGCTCACCACCGGGGACGGGGGCGCAGTTCTTC. The chain carries TRBV18 and TRBJ2-1; D might be TRBD1 or TRBD2, each matching 6 bases. The V gene lost 0 bases and the J gene lost 12 bases, with 12 bases spanning the gap. The CDR3 is made up of 13 amino acids. Germline V lookup: CDR1 KGHSH, CDR2 LQKENI.

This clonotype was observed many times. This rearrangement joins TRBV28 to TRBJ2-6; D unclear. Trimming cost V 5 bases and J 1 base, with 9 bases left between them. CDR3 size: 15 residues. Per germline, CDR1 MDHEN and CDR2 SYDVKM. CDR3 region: CASSGSLSGANVLTF. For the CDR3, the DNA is TGTGCCAGCAGTGGCTCGCTTTCTGGGGCCAACGTCCTGACTTTC.

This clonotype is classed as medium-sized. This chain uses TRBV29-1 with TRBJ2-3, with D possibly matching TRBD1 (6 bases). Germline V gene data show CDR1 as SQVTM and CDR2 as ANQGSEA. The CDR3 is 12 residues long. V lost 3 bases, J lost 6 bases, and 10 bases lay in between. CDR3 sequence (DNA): TGCAGCGTTGAGACGAGGGGGGATACGCAGTATTTT. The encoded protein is CSVETRGDTQYF.